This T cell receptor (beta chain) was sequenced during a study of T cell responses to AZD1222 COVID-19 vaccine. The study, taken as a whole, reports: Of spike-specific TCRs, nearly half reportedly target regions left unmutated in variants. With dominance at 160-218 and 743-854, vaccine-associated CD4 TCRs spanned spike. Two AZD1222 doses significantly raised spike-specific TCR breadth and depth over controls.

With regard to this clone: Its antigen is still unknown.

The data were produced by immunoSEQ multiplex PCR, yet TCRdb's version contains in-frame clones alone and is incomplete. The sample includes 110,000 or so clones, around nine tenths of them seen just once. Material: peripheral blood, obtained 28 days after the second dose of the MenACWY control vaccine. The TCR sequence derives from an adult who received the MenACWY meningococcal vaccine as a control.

CDR3 bases: TGTGCCAGCAGCTTAGCGGTTCGGCTAGCGGGGGAGCAAGAGACCCAGTACTTC. Protein sequence: CASSLAVRLAGEQETQYF. The chain carries TRBV7-2 and TRBJ2-5; 10 bases are a match to TRBD2. Germline V lookup: CDR1 SGHTA, CDR2 FQGNSA. V lost 0 bases to trimming and J lost 2 bases; unmatched junction nucleotides: 9. The CDR3 has 18 amino acids.